The table lists the clone carrying this T cell receptor (beta chain) with many counts. Antigen: not known. The data originate from a study of early T cells in non-severe SARS-CoV-2 infection. Study-wide results and limits: Private and CD4 specificities were missed by VDJdb matching, which favored anti-spike CD8 responses.

The CDR3 runs 17 residues. V trimming: 7 bases; J trimming: 9 bases; junction bases outside the gene matches: 13. Germline V lookup: CDR1 LNHDA, CDR2 SQIVND (reference sequence). Researchers attached unique molecular identifiers to individual cDNA molecules. TCRdb re-analysed the 5' RACE reads in MiXCR, keeping a single row per CDR3 protein. The sample has about 26,000 distinct CDR3 sequences, about 4.2% seen once. The sample consisted of whole blood. The source of this sequence is an adult who was a healthcare worker with PCR-confirmed SARS-CoV-2 infection or an uninfected control (not recorded which). The gene calls are TRBV19 and TRBJ2-1; TRBD2 matches 15 bases. The CDR3 sequence is CASTPPGLAGGLGEQFF. CDR3 coding DNA: TGTGCCAGTACTCCCCCGGGACTAGCGGGAGGTCTGGGTGAGCAGTTCTTC. Looking up the rest from reference TRBV19 and TRBJ2-1 gives the full variable domain: DGGITQSPKYLFRKEGQNVTLSCEQNLNHDAMYWYRQDPGQGLRLIYYSQIVNDFQKGDIAEGYSVSREKKESFPLTVTSAQKNPTAFYLCASTPPGLAGGLGEQFFGPGTRLTVL.